Sequencing of this T cell receptor beta chain was carried out in a study of blood T cells in healthy people across ages. Regarding the study as a whole: Total diversity from one million sequenced T cells was likely underestimated.

This clonotype was seen more than once but under ten times. The antigen is not known. Trimming left V 4 bases short and J 3 bases short, with 19 bases between. Germline assignment: CDR1 LGHDT and CDR2 YNNKEL (reference sequence). This CDR3 has 16 residues. Next came a second PCR, run for about 7 to 12 cycles, which used a sample-barcoded 5' primer along with a J-beta primer mix. TCRdb reprocessed the 5' RACE reads with MiXCR, giving one entry per CDR3 protein. Of over a million distinct CDR3 sequences listed, around 39% are singletons. The sequencing sample was made of blood. The clonotype was recovered from a woman between 18 and 29 years old in good health. The chain is built from TRBV3-1 and TRBJ2-7; maybe TRBD1 (6 bases). The CDR3 sequence is CASSPYAPQGGYEQYF. CDR3 DNA sequence: TGTGCCAGCAGCCCCTATGCCCCACAGGGCGGCTACGAGCAGTACTTC.